This T cell receptor (beta chain) was identified in a study of cytomegalovirus exposure and HLA in healthy donors (dated by TCRdb to 2015 to 2018). Turning to the overall study: An earlier analysis of roughly 630 of the donors reported about 290 Gb of sequence data and 117 million unique TCR beta sequences from about 200 million T cells. Roughly 300 gigabases of sequencing data and around 88 million unique TCR sequences made up an early release that covered roughly 670 HLA-typed donors. Of the approximately 400 genotyped donors, 70% to 90% were placed in the genetic ancestry cluster associated with self-reported Caucasian donors. The study aimed to test whether cataloging public T cell receptors could reveal signatures of past pathogen exposure. The study used immunosequencing to profile the T cell repertoires of hundreds of subjects and linked those repertoires to cytomegalovirus serostatus. A separate validation cohort of approximately 120 different subjects was used in addition to the roughly 670-subject first cohort. The study combined high-throughput TCR immunosequencing, statistical association of individual TCRs with disease status, and machine learning to predict cytomegalovirus infection status. A later analysis re-analyzed previously published TCR beta repertoires from 660 or so donors and added high-resolution HLA genotyping to study TCR occurrence patterns. Rather than using new phenotypic data, the later analysis identified candidate immune exposures from TCR beta sequences and from how often those sequences occurred across donors. An earlier analysis of 587 of the donors used high-throughput TCR beta sequencing to judge whether each TCR beta V gene segment behaved as functional or pseudogenic. Donor age, sex, ethnicity and CMV serostatus were collected together with the repertoire data. A later genetic analysis took genome-wide SNP genotypes for about three fifths of the roughly 670 donors and used that subset as a discovery cohort. All discovery cohort repertoires had been generated using a single sequencing platform. HLA typing included class I and class II loci at four-digit resolution. The number of donors typed differed by locus, with 629-630 for A, B, C, DRB1 and DQB1, around 500 for DQA1, over 600 for DPA1, and approximately 470 for DPB1. Because of strong linkage in the cohort, 5 or 6 DR-DQ haplotypes were treated as single units for association and clustering. Among over 350 genotyped donors of the cohort, an average of about 240,000 unique TCR beta nucleotide sequences were sequenced per donor, roughly 20% of them non-productive. Findings and caveats that apply to the study as a whole: In both the original and validation cohorts, the classifier was reported to diagnose cytomegalovirus status with high specificity and sensitivity. In vitro tests confirmed that a few of the cytomegalovirus-associated TCR beta chains recognize cytomegalovirus antigens. A further reported finding was that TCR beta sequences accurately predicted the HLA-A and HLA-B alleles for most subjects in the first cohort. Across donors, most TCR sequences were observed very rarely, whereas some public TCRs were present in many individuals. A later genetic analysis associated a missense DCLRE1C variant with V-gene and J-gene trimming of TCR beta chains, and an independent cohort replicated the association. Because the 87-base-pair reads could not distinguish some IMGT-functional V segments, including TRBV6-2 and TRBV6-3, those segments were excluded. Correlated functional status among segregating V segments might be attributable to linkage disequilibrium, but an unknown experimental factor could not be ruled out. Compared with equally common non-associated chains, HLA-associated TCR beta chains in a later analysis were more clonally expanded and had lower generation probabilities. A later analysis found that most CMV-associated TCR beta chains appeared HLA-restricted, with HLA associations seemingly driven largely by CMV exposure. A cluster of highly shared sequence variants was judged likely to be a technical artifact of the sequencing pipeline. In a later analysis, the rate of TCR association differed among HLA loci, with DRB1 alleles having the most associated TCRs and HLA-C alleles having the fewest. According to a later genetic analysis, donors in an Asian-associated ancestry cluster had fewer N-insertions in productive TCRs than the approximately 700-donor mean. In an earlier analysis of some 500 of the donors, most TCR beta V segments appeared in productive rearrangements about 87% or about 30% of the time, broadly matching IMGT annotations. Because counts were too low, around 17 rarely observed V segments, including chromosome 9 orphons, were left out of the earlier analysis of some 600 of the donors. Sequencing depth was assumed to be roughly uniform across donors in the presence/absence analyses, though that assumption may not hold. When HLA alleles, especially DR and DQ, strongly co-occurred, attributing TCR associations to individual alleles was difficult. Because HLA typing was unavailable for some donors at each locus, only the typed subset was used in association tests. The study listed over 150 TCR beta chains as associated with cytomegalovirus. The only immune exposure information available for the cohort was CMV serostatus. At a false discovery rate of 0.05, a later analysis linked fewer than 20,000 TCR beta sequences to specific HLA alleles. It was suggested by the authors that the approach could potentially be generalized to other disease states and immunological phenotypes. Several of the top co-occurrence clusters appeared to be linked to parvovirus B19, influenza, CMV and Epstein-Barr virus, according to a later analysis. In this cohort, only TCR beta chains were sequenced, and detectable features were limited by the absence of alpha or paired-chain data.

The cohort consisted of some 670 healthy bone marrow donors. All cohort members were sampled while nominally healthy, although unrecorded immune exposures were likely present. The donor tested CMV seronegative and was one of the 352 seronegative cohort members. A peripheral blood sample was collected from each donor, and TCR beta sequencing was performed on peripheral blood mononuclear cells. The Qiagen DNeasy Blood Extraction Kit was used to extract genomic DNA from the blood cell samples. For this clone: Its antigen remains undetermined. Base qualities were left out, and no much larger clone turns up one base away.

Library prep was done by the immunoSEQ multiplex PCR assay. For the multiplex PCR, a mixture combining 60 forward primers for TCR Vbeta segments and 13 reverse primers for TCR Jbeta segments was used. Amplification of the CDR3 region of rearranged TCR beta genes was performed with a multiplex PCR assay on genomic DNA. The Illumina HiSeq System was used to sequence the amplified TCR beta libraries as 87-base-pair reads. The source study handled its data this way. A later analysis tallied roughly 80 million unique TCR beta chains across the approximately 670 repertoires, and approximately 12 million of those chains were shared by two or more donors. To remove PCR and sequencing errors, raw reads were error-corrected and collapsed into unique sequences using a nearest-neighbor algorithm that merged closely related sequences. CDR3 sequences were aligned to IMGT reference sequences to assign V, D and J gene segments. For a sequence to be retained, a match of at least six nucleotides to both a V gene segment and a J gene segment was required. Rearrangements were called productive when the CDR3 lacked stop codons and stayed in frame with V and J; all others were non-productive. CDR3 was defined according to IMGT convention as the region running from the second conserved V-encoded cysteine to the conserved J-encoded phenylalanine. The earlier analysis of 500 to 650 of the donors excluded any sequence lacking an unambiguous match to a single V gene segment. An earlier analysis of several hundred of the donors called V segments functional above 56.7% productive rearrangements and segregating when the between-donor standard deviation exceeded 5%. A statistical classification framework was built to diagnose cytomegalovirus status from the catalog of TCR beta chain sequences. In a later analysis, TCR nucleotide sequences were compared against IMGT/GENE-DB human TR gene sequences so that V and J genes could be assigned. In a later analysis, CDR3 sequences and most-parsimonious VDJ recombination scenarios were assigned using the TCRdist pipeline. In a later analysis, each TCR beta chain was defined by its CDR3 amino acid sequence together with its V-gene family, and reads without a unique V-gene family were excluded. To address suspected cross-contamination and a sequencing artifact, a later analysis removed over 500 highly shared, low-generation-probability nucleotide sequences. In a later analysis, a clonal expansion index was calculated for each public chain from normalized within-repertoire ranks of inferred template counts. Generation probabilities in a later analysis came from a VDJ recombination model fitted to out-of-frame rearrangements, and those results were checked against IGoR. Hypergeometric tests were used in a later analysis to score TCR-TCR, TCR-HLA and TCR-CMV co-occurrence, with a repertoire-size bias correction applied to the TCR pairs. False discovery rates were estimated in a later analysis by permuting HLA or CMV assignments 20 times. In a later analysis, co-occurring TCRs were grouped using DBSCAN, with TCRdist sequence similarity added in when clustering inside HLA-allele-positive subsets. Repertoires with fewer than 30,000 or more than 120,000 public chains, plus five repertoires with anomalous nucleotide sharing, were excluded from co-occurrence clustering. TCRdb limited this immuneACCESS table to in-frame rearrangements with V and J called. A share of clones is missing; checked studies link under half to unresolved V genes, and the rest is unexplained. Clone size and the V and J calls come from that table; the DNA yielded D and trimming. This sample holds about 200,000 clones; around 90% were observed only once. Together, the top ten hold less than 1.3% of the sample.

CDR1 and CDR2 are read off the germline V gene (reference sequence) as SEHNR and FQNEAQ. CDR3 length: 15 amino acids, cysteine to phenylalanine. This entry keeps only the CDR3 DNA: 45 bases, framed from base 1. Trimming removed 5 bases from V and 3 bases from J, leaving 13 bases between the germline ends. This receptor was obtained from a boy between 2 and 10 years old in good health and CMV-seronegative. Sequenced sample: PBMCs. This receptor chain uses TRBV7-9 and TRBJ2-2, with a tentative D gene TRBD1 over 6 matching bases. The CDR3 protein: CASSVTDRYTGELFF. The DNA sequence reads TGTGCCAGCAGCGTTACGGACAGATACACCGGGGAGCTGTTTTTT.